This T cell receptor (beta chain) stems from a study of response to subunit inactivated influenza vaccine. Regarding the study as a whole: Authors suggested that a seasonal influenza vaccination recruits few new T cells each time.

A few counts support this clonotype. Its specificity is unknown. A single record per CDR3 protein comes from TCRdb applying MiXCR to the RT-PCR reads. Among about 520,000 distinct CDR3 sequences, approximately 11% were seen once, and the ten largest hold approximately 12%. The V gene's germline CDR1 is LGHDT and CDR2 YNNKEL (reference sequence). The germline V and J ends were trimmed by 3 bases and 0 bases, with 11 bases remaining between them. The CDR3 length is 15 residues. The sample consisted of PBMCs from blood, taken roughly 6 weeks after vaccination. The origin of this receptor is a man over 45 who received an inactivated influenza vaccine. The chain recombines TRBV3-1 with TRBJ1-1; D might be TRBD1 (6 bases). The CDR3 is CASSHPQGLNTEAFF. Here the CDR3 DNA reads TGTGCCAGCAGCCATCCTCAGGGGCTGAACACTGAAGCTTTCTTT.